This T cell receptor beta chain comes out of a study of blood T cell repertoires in COVID-19. Study information: The analysed material was cDNA or gDNA that came from T cells, B-cell-depleted T cells, or PBMCs.

The CDR3 is 14 amino acids. Germline V lookup: CDR1 ENHRY, CDR2 SYGVKD. J gave up 6 bases and V 10 bases, and 11 bases lay outside the gene matches. Authors' processing steps: Amplification of reference gene primers provided the estimated nucleated cell counts. Profiling relied on immunoSEQ multiplex PCR, and the TCRdb table lists in-frame clones only, not all of them. Clone size and V and J calls were adopted from that table, with D and trimming inferred from the DNA. The repertoire holds 220,000 or so clones, with 89% as singletons. The chain joins TRBV10-3 to TRBJ2-1, with 8 bases matching TRBD2. The sequence was obtained from a man aged 60-69 years who had recovered from COVID-19. Sequenced material: peripheral blood. CDR3 in amino acids: CATLTSAGGNEQFF. The DNA of the CDR3 is TGTGCCACCTTGACTAGCGCGGGAGGCAATGAGCAGTTCTTC.